This TCR beta chain derives from a study of beta chain features in type 1 diabetes. Study-wide findings and caveats: It was not settled here whether HLA type affects TCRB rearrangement.

Purities in excess of 98% were seen in all sorted populations. The isolated RNA, all of it, was reverse transcribed, so expressed TCRB transcripts were what got sequenced. Some clones are missing from TCRdb's copy, which holds only in-frame ones; the method was immunoSEQ multiplex PCR. The table lists under 500,000 clones, 30% of them singletons. This clone was detected a few times. Its antigen is unknown. The sequence came from a man younger than 30 in good health. Sequenced sample: naive CD4+ T cells from blood.

CDR3 protein: CAWSVRGVAEAFF. In nucleotides, the CDR3 is TGTGCCTGGAGTGTAAGAGGGGTCGCTGAAGCTTTCTTT. The rearrangement uses TRBV30 and TRBJ1-1, with a weak D call TRBD1 (5 bases). Trimming took 0 bases from V and 6 from J, leaving 11 bases between them. Germline V gene data show CDR1 as GTSNPN and CDR2 as SVGIG (reference sequence). CDR3 length: 13 residues.